This entry concerns a single T cell receptor beta chain. The antigen remains unidentified. An end of the junction does not agree with germline; a read error may underlie this. These data come from a study of cytomegalovirus exposure and HLA in healthy donors. General study results and limits: Previously analyzed data showed that most TCR beta V segments were productive at a frequency of about 87% or about 30%. Sequencing likely caused a cluster of highly shared sequence variants. In a later analysis, at a false discovery rate of 0.05, 16,951 TCR beta sequences were associated with HLA alleles.

CDR1 and CDR2 from the germline V gene are GTSNPN and SVGIG (reference sequence). The CDR3 is made up of 18 amino acids. PCR used 60 Vbeta primers and 13 Jbeta primers. Libraries were prepared by immunoSEQ multiplex PCR; TCRdb keeps only in-frame clonotypes and omits some of them. The sample holds around 86,000 clones, about three quarters seen once. The V call is TRBV30, the J call TRBJ2-6, with 12 positions matching TRBD1. The source of this sequence is a man aged 45-65 years in good health and CMV-seropositive. The specimen sequenced was PBMCs. The CDR3 region is CAWSKGQGAGSGANGLTF. In DNA, the CDR3 is TGTGCCTGGAGTAAGGGACAGGGGGCGGGCTCTGGGGCCAACGGCCTGACTTTC.